Each of the 28 T cell receptor beta chains below was sequenced from the same sample in a study of T-cell reconstitution after alpha-beta-depleted transplantation in children. Preparation of the TCRbeta library was carried out with unique molecular identifiers. Each CDR3 protein gets one entry after TCRdb re-called the PCR reads with MiXCR. The sample has some 300,000 distinct CDR3 sequences; around 10% are singletons. The sample here was PBMCs from the stem cell graft donor, taken from the stem cell graft. All receptors come from a human donor who donated a stem cell graft to a child with acute lymphoblastic leukemia.

The CDR3 nucleotides are TGTGCCAGCAGCCCCTTTCAAGGAACTAGCGACAAAAACATTCAGTACTTC. This sequence encodes CASSPFQGTSDKNIQYF. V is TRBV28 and J is TRBJ2-4; 7 nucleotides line up with TRBD2. The CDR3 length is 17 residues. The germline V gene has CDR1 MDHEN and CDR2 SYDVKM. The trim removed 6 bases at V and 3 bases at J, leaving 14 bases unmatched.

The table lists this clonotype with a few counts. J is TRBJ2-7 and V is TRBV7-2; D unclear. V was pared by 2 bases and J by 2 bases, with 10 bases between. This CDR3 has 14 residues. Per germline, CDR1 SGHTA and CDR2 FQGNSA. This CDR3 is CASSLLVGTYEQYF. In nucleotides, the CDR3 is TGTGCCAGCAGCTTATTGGTCGGAACCTACGAGCAGTACTTC.

This clonotype has more than one count but fewer than ten. The CDR3: CSALGSSGTNEQFF. The CDR3 DNA is TGCAGTGCCCTGGGATCTAGCGGGACCAATGAGCAGTTCTTC. The chain has TRBV20-1 and TRBJ2-1, with TRBD2 matching 9 bases. The V gene's germline CDR1 is DFQATT and CDR2 SNEGSKA (reference sequence). V gave up 6 bases and J gave up 6 bases; unmatched junction bases: 9. The CDR3 is 14 residues long.

The chain links TRBV3-1 to TRBJ2-7; no reliable D call. Trimming stripped 0 bases from V and 1 base from J, with 7 bases between. The CDR3 is 14 amino acids. Germline lookup yields CDR1 LGHDT and CDR2 YNNKEL (reference sequence). The CDR3 DNA is TGTGCCAGCAGCCAAGATGGCCTTTCCTACGAGCAGTACTTC. It specifies CASSQDGLSYEQYF.

This clonotype was found many times. The V call is TRBV6-2 or TRBV6-3, the J call TRBJ2-7, with 12 nucleotides matching TRBD2. This CDR3 is built from 15 residues. J lost 4 bases, V lost 0 bases, and 1 base had no gene match. The germline V gene has CDR1 MNHEY and CDR2 SVGEGT. In nucleotides, the CDR3 is TGTGCCAGCAGTTACTCGACTAGCGGGAGTTACGAGCAGTACTTC. This translates into CASSYSTSGSYEQYF.

The chain joins TRBV10-3 to TRBJ1-5; D call uncertain. CDR1 ENHRY and CDR2 SYGVKD come from the germline V gene. Between the trimmed V and J ends, which lost 3 bases and 0 bases, there was a span of 3 bases. The CDR3 consists of 13 residues. CDR3 region: CAISEGSNQPQHF. CDR3 sequence (DNA): TGTGCCATCAGTGAAGGTAGCAATCAGCCCCAGCATTTT.

This clonotype was picked up many times. The V call is TRBV6-1, the J call TRBJ2-5; TRBD2 agrees at 7 bases. The CDR3 spans 13 residues. V shed 8 bases and J 2 bases; nucleotides not matched to a gene: 5. From germline, CDR1 is MNHNS and CDR2 SASEGT. The CDR3 is CASCRDYQETQYF. The CDR3 coding sequence is TGTGCCAGCTGTCGGGACTATCAAGAGACCCAGTACTTC.

This clonotype was counted only a few times. This chain uses TRBV19 with TRBJ1-4; 7 positions agree with TRBD1. V lost 9 bases and J lost 8; bases outside the gene matches: 3. The CDR3 runs 11 residues. Germline V lookup: CDR1 LNHDA, CDR2 SQIVND (reference sequence). The CDR3 sequence is CASRGQEKLFF. The DNA for the CDR3 is TGTGCCAGCCGGGGACAGGAAAAACTGTTTTTT.

In its sample, this clonotype was seen many times. The J gene is TRBJ2-3, the V gene TRBV27; perhaps TRBD1 as D (6 bases). This CDR3 spans 18 amino acids. Trimming stripped 0 bases from V and 2 bases from J, with 18 bases between. Germline V gene data show CDR1 as MNHEY and CDR2 as SMNVEV (reference sequence). The CDR3 bases are TGTGCCAGCAGTTTATCGAGACCGGGACAAGCGACCACAGATACGCAGTATTTT. Protein product: CASSLSRPGQATTDTQYF.

This clonotype was observed a handful of times. V is TRBV5-1 and J is TRBJ2-7, with D unclear. The V end lost 0 bases, the J end lost 1 base, and 5 bases lay between the germline ends. CDR1 and CDR2 (germline): SGHRS, YFSETQ. The length of the CDR3 is 13 residues. The CDR3 nucleotides read TGCGCCAGCAGCTTGGAACAGTCCTACGAGCAGTACTTC. Amino acid sequence: CASSLEQSYEQYF.

The genes are TRBV20-1 and TRBJ1-2; 7 positions match TRBD1. The CDR3 runs to 15 residues. V shed 4 bases, J shed 5 bases, and the junction held 13 bases outside the gene matches. Per germline, CDR1 DFQATT and CDR2 SNEGSKA (reference sequence). CDR3: CSAISPQGGGYGYTF. The CDR3 coding sequence is TGCAGTGCTATCAGCCCGCAGGGGGGTGGGTATGGCTACACCTTC.

The chain recombines TRBV4-3 with TRBJ2-7; D perhaps matches TRBD2 (6 bases). Trimming stripped 0 bases from V and 3 bases from J, with 12 bases between. This CDR3 contains 15 residues. CDR1 is LGHNA, CDR2 YSLEER, per germline. CDR3 protein: CASSQEPGLSYEQYF. CDR3 in DNA: TGCGCCAGCAGCCAAGAACCGGGACTGAGCTACGAGCAGTACTTC.

This clonotype was seen only a few times. V usage is TRBV28 and J usage is TRBJ2-2; 8 bases align to TRBD1. The CDR3 covers 17 residues. CDR1 is MDHEN, CDR2 SYDVKM, per germline. The junction had 8 bases not matched to a gene; V was cut back by 3 bases and J by 2 bases. CDR3 protein: CASSFAGGEVNTGELFF. The CDR3 bases are TGTGCCAGCAGTTTTGCAGGGGGCGAAGTCAACACCGGGGAGCTGTTTTTT.

This clonotype has a count of ten or more. V and J are TRBV4-3 and TRBJ2-7, with no clear D. The CDR3 is 16 amino acids. Per the germline V gene, CDR1 is LGHNA and CDR2 is YSLEER. V shed 0 bases and J shed 0 bases, with 12 bases lying between them. The DNA for the CDR3 is TGCGCCAGCAGCCAAGACGTCAGAGCCTTCTCCTACGAGCAGTACTTC. It codes for CASSQDVRAFSYEQYF.

This clonotype was observed a handful of times. This chain links TRBV7-2 with TRBJ2-1, with 8 nucleotides matching TRBD2. V was pared by 4 bases and J by 9 bases, with 5 bases of the junction left unmatched. From germline, CDR1 is SGHTA and CDR2 FQGNSA. The CDR3 covers 13 residues. The CDR3 region has the DNA TGTGCCAGCAGCTCGGGACTAGACGGTGAGCAGTTCTTC. It yields the protein CASSSGLDGEQFF.

This chain links TRBV6-7 with TRBJ2-2, with TRBD2 identical over 9 bases. TRBV6-7 is placed among ORFs of uncertain function. This CDR3 is 17 amino acids long. With V trimmed by 5 bases and J by 0 bases, 7 bases remained unmatched. For the CDR3, the DNA is TGTGCCAGCAGTCAAAAGCGGGAGGCCCCGAACACCGGGGAGCTGTTTTTT. It is translated as CASSQKREAPNTGELFF.

This clonotype was seen a handful of times. The chain combines TRBV4-1 with TRBJ2-7; perhaps TRBD1 as D (6 bases). The germline V and J ends were trimmed by 0 bases and 3 bases, with 15 bases remaining between them. This CDR3 is 16 amino acids long. Germline V lookup: CDR1 MGHRA, CDR2 YSYEKL. The CDR3 is CASSQEGPGQNYEQYF. CDR3 nucleotide sequence: TGCGCCAGCAGCCAAGAGGGACCTGGACAGAACTACGAGCAGTACTTC.

This clonotype was detected a few times. Its ends do not fully match the called genes, so a read error is possible. CDR3 nucleotide sequence: TGTGCTAGCAGCTTAGCGAGGACAGGGCAGACCCAGTACTTC. Translating gives CASSLARTGQTQYF. The chain recombines TRBV7-7 with TRBJ2-5, with 8 bases that match TRBD1. Germline CDR1 is SSHAT and CDR2 is FNYEAQ (reference sequence). The CDR3 is 14 amino acids. The entire variable domain, with the rest obtained from reference TRBV7-7 and TRBJ2-5, is as follows: GAGVSQSPRYKVTKRGQDVTLRCDPISSHATLYWYQQALGQGPEFLTYFNYEAQPDKSGLPSDRFSAERPEGSISTLTIQRTEQRDSAMYRCASSLARTGQTQYFGPGTRLLVL.

The chain uses TRBV19 and TRBJ2-3, with D perhaps TRBD2 (6 bases). With 5 bases removed from V and 6 bases from J, the gap between germline ends came to 24 bases. Per the germline V gene, CDR1 is LNHDA and CDR2 is SQIVND (reference sequence). The CDR3 length is 17 residues. The CDR3 sequence is CASSARLASAYRDTQYF. The CDR3 DNA is TGTGCCAGTAGTGCCCGGCTAGCTAGCGCCTATAGGGATACGCAGTATTTT.

This sequence joins TRBV12-3 or TRBV12-4 and TRBJ2-5; 8 bases match TRBD1. V was clipped by 7 bases and J by 6 bases; unmatched bases: 10. The CDR3 is 14 residues long. This chain's CDR3 is CASTPDREKKTQYF. The CDR3 coding sequence is TGTGCCAGCACCCCGGACAGGGAGAAGAAGACCCAGTACTTC.

The chain has TRBV12-3 or TRBV12-4 and TRBJ1-5; D possibly corresponds to TRBD1 (5 bases). The germline V and J ends were trimmed by 5 bases and 2 bases, with 22 bases remaining between them. The CDR3 is made up of 18 amino acids. The CDR3 region has the DNA TGTGCCAGCAGTGGAAACGGGCAGGGAGTGCAAGGCAATCAGCCCCAGCATTTT. This encodes CASSGNGQGVQGNQPQHF.

This clonotype showed up just a few times. The gene calls are TRBV9 and TRBJ2-1, with a tentative D call TRBD1 (5 bases). CDR3 size: 13 residues. V lost 4 bases and J lost 9, with 14 bases in between. Looked up from germline, CDR1 is SGDLS and CDR2 is YYNGEE. CDR3 nucleotide sequence: TGTGCCAGCAGCCTAGGACAAAATTTTGAGCAGTTCTTC. As protein: CASSLGQNFEQFF.

Here the CDR3 reads CASSFGIRGGLAGVSEQFF. The CDR3 nucleotides are TGTGCCAGCAGTTTTGGGATACGGGGGGGACTAGCGGGAGTTAGTGAGCAGTTCTTC. The V gene is TRBV12-3 or TRBV12-4, the J gene TRBJ2-1, with 14 bases identical to TRBD2. This CDR3 is built from 19 residues. Trimming took 3 bases from V and 9 from J; bases not matched to a gene: 16.

This clonotype was counted between two and nine times. This chain connects TRBV3-1 to TRBJ2-6; no definite D call. The CDR3 is 17 amino acids. Per the germline V gene, CDR1 is LGHDT and CDR2 is YNNKEL (reference sequence). V was trimmed by 6 bases and J by 0 bases, leaving 15 bases between them. CDR3 amino acids: CASRKTTGYSGANVLTF. The CDR3 bases are TGTGCCAGCAGGAAGACAACTGGCTACTCTGGGGCCAACGTCCTGACTTTC.

Comments on this clonotype: A much more abundant neighbour one base away suggests this may be a read error. The DNA of the CDR3 is TGTGCCAGCTCACCGCGACAGGGGGTGAACACTGAACCTTTCTTT. Translating it yields CASSPRQGVNTEPFF. The J gene is TRBJ1-1, the V gene TRBV18; TRBD1 matches 9 bases. CDR1 is KGHSH, CDR2 LQKENI, per germline. The CDR3 length is 15 residues.

The chain uses TRBV4-2 and TRBJ2-7; no definite D call. This CDR3 is built from 12 residues. V was trimmed by 0 bases and J by 6 bases, leaving 6 bases between them. CDR1 is LGHNA, CDR2 YNFKEQ, per germline. CDR3 in DNA: TGTGCCAGCAGCCAAGATCAAGGCGAGCAGTACTTC. Translating it yields CASSQDQGEQYF.

This clonotype was detected ten times or more. The rearrangement uses TRBV20-1 and TRBJ1-2; D ambiguous. Germline CDR1 reads DFQATT; CDR2 reads SNEGSKA (reference sequence). V lost 3 bases to trimming and J lost 2 bases, with 10 bases between them. CDR3 length: 13 amino acids. As DNA, the CDR3 is TGCAGTGCTAGGTCGGGCCCGAACTATGGCTACACCTTC. Protein: CSARSGPNYGYTF.

There are a few counts of this clonotype. The chain is built from TRBV29-1 and TRBJ1-5, with TRBD1 as a possible D gene (5 bases). The CDR3 runs 14 residues. Deletions cut 6 bases from V and 2 bases from J, with 14 bases between. CDR1 SQVTM and CDR2 ANQGSEA come from the germline V gene. The CDR3 region is CSVSRGDGNQPQHF. As DNA, the CDR3 is TGCAGCGTCTCGCGGGGGGACGGCAATCAGCCCCAGCATTTT.